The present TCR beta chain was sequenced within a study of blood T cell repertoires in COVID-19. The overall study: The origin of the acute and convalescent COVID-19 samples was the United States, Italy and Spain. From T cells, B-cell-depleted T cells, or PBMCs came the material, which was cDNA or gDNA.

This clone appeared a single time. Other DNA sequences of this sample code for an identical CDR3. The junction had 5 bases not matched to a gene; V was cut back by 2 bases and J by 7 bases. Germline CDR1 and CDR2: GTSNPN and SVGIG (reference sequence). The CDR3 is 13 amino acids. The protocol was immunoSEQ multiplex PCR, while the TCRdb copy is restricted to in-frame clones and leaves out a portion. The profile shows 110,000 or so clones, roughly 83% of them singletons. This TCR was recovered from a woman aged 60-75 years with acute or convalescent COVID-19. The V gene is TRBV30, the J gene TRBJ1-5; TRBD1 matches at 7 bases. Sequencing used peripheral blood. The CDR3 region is CAWSRQGGQPQHF. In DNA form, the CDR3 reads TGTGCCTGGAGTCGACAGGGCGGGCAGCCCCAGCATTTT.